These T cell receptor beta chains were read from a single sample in a study of blood T cell repertoires in COVID-19. Method: immunoSEQ multiplex PCR; TCRdb's copy keeps in-frame clones and lacks some. The sample holds hundreds of thousands of clones, 70% to 90% seen once. Sequenced sample: peripheral blood. These receptors originate from a woman aged 25 to 39 with active or convalescent COVID-19. CDR3s include the opening cysteine and the closing phenylalanine or tryptophan. D genes are given only for firm matches. Clone size is given for some rows only: seen once, a few or many times, or a class if the clone is expanded.

CDR3aa: CAIRQDPTTEAFF
CDR3nt: TGTGCCATCAGACAGGACCCAACCACCGAAGCTTTCTTT
d_gene: .
abundance: .
v_gene: TRBV10-3
j_gene: TRBJ1-1

CDR3aa: CASSQVEGTNYGYTF
CDR3nt: TGTGCCAGCAGCCAAGTGGAAGGGACAAACTATGGCTACACCTTC
d_gene: .
abundance: few
v_gene: TRBV14
j_gene: TRBJ1-2

CDR3aa: CASSPKQETQYF
CDR3nt: TGTGCCAGCAGTCCCAAACAAGAGACCCAGTACTTC
d_gene: .
abundance: .
v_gene: TRBV28
j_gene: TRBJ2-5

CDR3aa: CASSIGGALFIEQYF
CDR3nt: TGTGCCAGTAGTATAGGCGGAGCCCTTTTTATCGAGCAGTACTTC
d_gene: .
abundance: .
v_gene: TRBV19
j_gene: TRBJ2-7

CDR3aa: CASSVGGGSSYEQYF
CDR3nt: TGTGCCAGCAGCGTCGGCGGGGGGAGCTCCTACGAGCAGTACTTC
d_gene: TRBD2
abundance: .
v_gene: TRBV2
j_gene: TRBJ2-7

CDR3aa: CASTSTGSNQPQHF
CDR3nt: TGTGCCAGCACTAGCACAGGGAGCAATCAGCCCCAGCATTTT
d_gene: .
abundance: .
v_gene: TRBV6-6
j_gene: TRBJ1-5

CDR3aa: CASSVGDSRTGELFF
CDR3nt: TGTGCCAGCAGCGTAGGAGACAGCAGAACCGGGGAGCTGTTTTTT
d_gene: .
abundance: .
v_gene: TRBV9
j_gene: TRBJ2-2

CDR3aa: CASGAYEQYF
CDR3nt: TGTGCCTCGGGAGCTTACGAGCAGTACTTC
d_gene: .
abundance: .
v_gene: TRBV3-1/TRBV3-2
j_gene: TRBJ2-7

CDR3aa: CASSDGAALETQYF
CDR3nt: TGTGCCAGCAGTGACGGAGCCGCATTAGAGACCCAGTACTTC
d_gene: .
abundance: .
v_gene: TRBV2
j_gene: TRBJ2-5

CDR3aa: CASRGQGIALGYTF
CDR3nt: TGTGCCAGCAGGGGACAGGGCATCGCTCTTGGCTACACCTTC
d_gene: TRBD1
abundance: .
v_gene: TRBV28
j_gene: TRBJ1-2

CDR3aa: CASSPDLTEQFF
CDR3nt: TGTGCCAGCAGCCCGGACTTAACCGAGCAGTTCTTC
d_gene: .
abundance: .
v_gene: TRBV7-8
j_gene: TRBJ2-1

CDR3aa: CASSQDPILAGTEAFF
CDR3nt: TGCGCCAGCAGCCAAGACCCCATTTTAGCGGGCACTGAAGCTTTCTTT
d_gene: .
abundance: few
v_gene: TRBV4-1
j_gene: TRBJ1-1

CDR3aa: CASSLSAGTSGTDTQYF
CDR3nt: TGTGCCAGCAGCTTGTCCGCCGGGACTAGCGGTACAGATACGCAGTATTTT
d_gene: TRBD2
abundance: .
v_gene: TRBV5-4
j_gene: TRBJ2-3

CDR3aa: CASSGTSGMGGETQYF
CDR3nt: TGCGCCAGCAGTGGGACTAGCGGGATGGGAGGGGAGACCCAGTACTTC
d_gene: TRBD2
abundance: .
v_gene: TRBV10-2
j_gene: TRBJ2-5

CDR3aa: CASSWTGPNSPLHF
CDR3nt: TGTGCCAGCAGCTGGACAGGGCCCAATTCACCCCTCCACTTT
d_gene: TRBD1
abundance: .
v_gene: TRBV7-6
j_gene: TRBJ1-6

CDR3aa: CASSDWGLAGAVEQFF
CDR3nt: TGTGCCAGCAGTGATTGGGGACTAGCGGGGGCCGTAGAGCAGTTCTTC
d_gene: TRBD2
abundance: few
v_gene: TRBV2
j_gene: TRBJ2-1

CDR3aa: CAWSAGPGTGELFF
CDR3nt: TGTGCCTGGAGTGCAGGGCCGGGCACCGGGGAGCTGTTTTTT
d_gene: .
abundance: .
v_gene: TRBV30
j_gene: TRBJ2-2

CDR3aa: CASSFSAGAGYEQYF
CDR3nt: TGCGCCAGCAGCTTTTCTGCGGGGGCAGGATACGAGCAGTACTTC
d_gene: .
abundance: .
v_gene: TRBV5-1
j_gene: TRBJ2-7

CDR3aa: CASSQLTGGALTNEKLFF
CDR3nt: TGTGCCAGCAGCCAACTTACAGGGGGCGCCCTCACTAATGAAAAACTGTTTTTT
d_gene: TRBD1
abundance: .
v_gene: TRBV3-1/TRBV3-2
j_gene: TRBJ1-4

CDR3aa: CASSLSPRLTYGYTF
CDR3nt: TGTGCCAGCAGTTTATCCCCGAGGTTAACCTATGGCTACACCTTC
d_gene: .
abundance: many
v_gene: TRBV27
j_gene: TRBJ1-2

CDR3aa: CASVTTGGLFDGYTF
CDR3nt: TGTGCCAGTGTAACGACAGGGGGTCTTTTCGATGGCTACACCTTC
d_gene: TRBD1
abundance: .
v_gene: TRBV19
j_gene: TRBJ1-2

CDR3aa: CASSFVETQYF
CDR3nt: TGTGCCAGCAGCTTCGTAGAGACCCAGTACTTC
d_gene: .
abundance: .
v_gene: TRBV7-9
j_gene: TRBJ2-5